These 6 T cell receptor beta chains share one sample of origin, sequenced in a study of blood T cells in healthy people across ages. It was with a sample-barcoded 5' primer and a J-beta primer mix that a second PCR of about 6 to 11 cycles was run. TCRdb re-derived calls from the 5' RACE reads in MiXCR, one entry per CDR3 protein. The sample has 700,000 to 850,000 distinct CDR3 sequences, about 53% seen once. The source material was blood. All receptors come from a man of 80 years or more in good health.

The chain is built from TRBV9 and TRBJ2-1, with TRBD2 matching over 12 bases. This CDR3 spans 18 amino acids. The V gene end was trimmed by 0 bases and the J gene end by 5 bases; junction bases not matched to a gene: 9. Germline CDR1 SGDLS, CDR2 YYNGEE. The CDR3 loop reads CASSVAGLAGGPHNEQFF. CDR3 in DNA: TGTGCCAGCAGCGTAGCTGGGCTAGCGGGAGGGCCCCACAATGAGCAGTTCTTC.

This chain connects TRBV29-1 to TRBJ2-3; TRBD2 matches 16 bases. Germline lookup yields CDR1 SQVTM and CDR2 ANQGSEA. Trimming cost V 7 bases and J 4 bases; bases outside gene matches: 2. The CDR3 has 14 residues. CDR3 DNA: TGCAGCGGGGGACTAGCGGGAGGGCCAGATACGCAGTATTTT. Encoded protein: CSGGLAGGPDTQYF.

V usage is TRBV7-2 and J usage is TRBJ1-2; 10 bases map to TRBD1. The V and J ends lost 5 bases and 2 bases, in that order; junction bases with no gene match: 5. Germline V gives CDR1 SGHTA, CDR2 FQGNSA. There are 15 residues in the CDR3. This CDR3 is CASSLVTGGNYGYTF. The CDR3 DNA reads TGTGCCAGCAGCCTCGTGACAGGGGGCAACTATGGCTACACCTTC.

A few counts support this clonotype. This CDR3 reads CATSDFRTDTDTQYF. CDR3 coding DNA: TGTGCCACCAGTGATTTCAGGACAGACACAGATACGCAGTATTTT. The V gene is TRBV24-1, the J gene TRBJ2-3; possible D gene TRBD1, 6 bases. The CDR3 runs to 15 residues. V lost 1 base to trimming and J lost 2 bases, with 9 bases between them. CDR1 is KGHDR and CDR2 is SFDVKD in the germline V gene.

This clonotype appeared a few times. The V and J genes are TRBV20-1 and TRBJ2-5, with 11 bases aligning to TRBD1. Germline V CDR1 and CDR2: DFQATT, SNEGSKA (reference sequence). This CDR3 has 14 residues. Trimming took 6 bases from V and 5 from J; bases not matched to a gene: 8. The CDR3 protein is CSARQGTGGETQYF. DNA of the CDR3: TGCAGTGCCCGACAAGGGACAGGGGGTGAGACCCAGTACTTC.

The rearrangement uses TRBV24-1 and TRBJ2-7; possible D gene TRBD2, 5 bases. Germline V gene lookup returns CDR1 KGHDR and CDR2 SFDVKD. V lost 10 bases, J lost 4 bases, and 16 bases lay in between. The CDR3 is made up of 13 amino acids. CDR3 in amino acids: CATHAGLLYEQYF. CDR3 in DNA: TGTGCCACTCATGCCGGACTTCTTTACGAGCAGTACTTC.